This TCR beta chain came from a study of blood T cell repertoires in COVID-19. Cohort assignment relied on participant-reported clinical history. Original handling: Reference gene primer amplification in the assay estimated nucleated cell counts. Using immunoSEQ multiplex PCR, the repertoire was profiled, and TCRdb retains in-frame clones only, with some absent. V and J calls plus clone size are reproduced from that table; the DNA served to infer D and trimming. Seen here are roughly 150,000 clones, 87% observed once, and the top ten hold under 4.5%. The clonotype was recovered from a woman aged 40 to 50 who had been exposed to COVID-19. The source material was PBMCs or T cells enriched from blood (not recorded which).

This chain's CDR3 is CASSLDRTGANVLTF. The CDR3 DNA sequence: TGTGCCAGCAGCCTTGACAGGACTGGGGCCAACGTCCTGACTTTC. The chain couples TRBV5-6 to TRBJ2-6, with TRBD1 as a possible D gene (6 bases). Germline V gene sequence: CDR1 SGHDT, CDR2 YYEEEE. Deletions cut 4 bases from V and 2 bases from J, with 10 bases between. The CDR3 loop spans 15 amino acids.